Given below is one T cell receptor beta chain in context. Its binding antigen is unknown. With a much larger clone just one base away, this may be a read error. This entry belongs to a study of glioma-infiltrating T cells (dated by TCRdb to the mid-2010s). Some background on the complete study: TCR alpha- and beta-chain repertoires were sequenced from glioma tissue, non-neoplastic brain tissue and matched peripheral blood mononuclear cells. To measure divergence between tissue and blood T-cell populations, each tissue-infiltrating repertoire was compared with the peripheral blood repertoire of the same patient. Three low-grade glioma patients, about eight primary glioblastoma patients and three non-glioma patients contributing non-neoplastic brain tissue were included in the paired cohort. What the research found in general, with its limitations: Very few CDR3 sequences were found to be shared between tissue and blood, and this scarcity was attributed to high CDR3 diversity and limited sampling. VJ-independent divergence between tissue and blood was below expectation in non-neoplastic patients but above expectation in all gliomas, especially low-grade gliomas. Group comparisons were based on small numbers of patients: three non-neoplastic, three low-grade glioma and eight glioblastoma patients.

The iRepertoire nested amplicon-rescue multiplex PCR (arm-PCR) platform was used to amplify TCR alpha and beta CDR3 regions from RNA. The input for one-step reverse transcription and amplification was roughly 100-400 ng of tissue mRNA or PBMC total RNA. Following bead purification, Illumina adapters were added through a secondary multiplex PCR, and the libraries were then gel-purified between 200 and 400 bp. The libraries contained internal 6-nucleotide barcodes that were used for demultiplexing. Sequencing of the libraries was done on an Illumina MiSeq using 2x220 or 2x250 nucleotide paired-end reads. For the original study's pipeline: Paired reads were merged using FLASH 1.2.11 and aligned with BWA-MEM to the GRCh37 human genome, and TRA and TRB reads were then extracted. For V and J assignment, an IMGT-derived reference of cassette sequences and CDR3 motifs that included pseudogenes was used. Reads were translated in three frames, and productive CDR3s were defined by a C…FGXG motif without stop codons. A clonotype was defined as a unique combination of a V-J cassette pair and a CDR3 amino acid sequence. Filtering of reads was based on Hamming distance, with the threshold set by the sequence error rate of each sample in mapped regions. TCRdb trimmed the raw reads at Q25, called clones with MiXCR and kept productive beta chains. Each entry merges the rows of one CDR3 protein and shows their most common DNA and genes. V and J calls and clone size were set by TCRdb, not the authors. Here the sample has 95,000 to 150,000 distinct CDR3 sequences; roughly 24% occur a single time. Jointly, the top ten make up roughly 15% of the sample.

Sample: glioma tissue, nonneoplastic brain tissue, or PBMCs (not recorded which). This receptor was identified in a human donor with low-grade glioma or glioblastoma, undergoing nonglioma brain surgery, or in good health (not recorded which).

CDR3 sequence: CASSLGTENTETFF. The nucleotides read TGTGCCAGCAGTTTAGGGACAGAGAACACTGAAACTTTCTTT. This sequence uses TRBV12-3 or TRBV12-4 and TRBJ1-1, with TRBD1 perhaps the D gene, on 6 matching bases. There are 14 amino acids in the CDR3, from cysteine to phenylalanine inclusive. Solely the CDR3 DNA is kept, with 42 bases framed from the first base.